Sequencing of this TCR beta chain was carried out in a study of T cells after posttransplantation cyclophosphamide. Overall study findings and caveats: Tissue-infiltrating T cells from skin or gut overlapped little with blood T cells.

Details on this clone: Its antigen is still unknown.

Busulfan-fludarabine conditioning, marrow transplant, and cyclophosphamide on days +3 and +4 were administered. Clones were sequenced by immunoSEQ multiplex PCR, and TCRdb holds only the in-frame ones, with some missing. Among 6,100 or so clones listed, almost 75% were seen once. V lost 6 bases, J lost 1 base, and 14 bases stayed unmatched. Germline V gives CDR1 MDHEN, CDR2 SYDVKM. The CDR3 runs to 17 residues. This receptor was identified in a male patient between 25 and 40 years old who received an allogeneic stem cell transplant from a related donor, was CMV-positive, and had acute GVHD only. Some T cells may be transferred from the graft donor. V gene TRBV28 combines with J gene TRBJ1-1, with 7 bases matching TRBD1. The sequencing used PBMCs, collected approximately 230 weeks after allogeneic stem cell transplant with posttransplant cyclophosphamide. CDR3 in amino acids: CASSSWGRRGRNTEAFF. The CDR3 DNA reads TGTGCCAGCAGCTCGTGGGGGCGCAGGGGGAGGAACACTGAAGCTTTCTTT.